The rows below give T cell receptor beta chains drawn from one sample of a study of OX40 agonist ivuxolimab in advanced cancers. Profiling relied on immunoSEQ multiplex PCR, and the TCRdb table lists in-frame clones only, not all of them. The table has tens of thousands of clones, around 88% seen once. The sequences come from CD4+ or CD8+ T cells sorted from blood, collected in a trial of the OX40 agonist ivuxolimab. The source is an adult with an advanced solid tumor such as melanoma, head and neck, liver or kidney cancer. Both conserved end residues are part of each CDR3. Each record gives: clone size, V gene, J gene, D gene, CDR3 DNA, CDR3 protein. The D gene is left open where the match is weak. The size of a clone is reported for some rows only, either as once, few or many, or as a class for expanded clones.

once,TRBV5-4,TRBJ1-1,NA,TGTGCCAGCAGCTTGGCCATGCAGAACACTGAAGCTTTCTTT,CASSLAMQNTEAFF
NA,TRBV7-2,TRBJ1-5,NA,TGTGCCAGCAGCCCCGGGCTCAGTCAGTATAATCAGCCCCAGCATTTT,CASSPGLSQYNQPQHF
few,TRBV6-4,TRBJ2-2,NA,TGTGCCAGCAGTGACTTGGGGACCGGGGAGCTGTTTTTT,CASSDLGTGELFF
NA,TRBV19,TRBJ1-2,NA,TGTGCCAGTAGCGAGAACACGGGCTATGGCTACACCTTC,CASSENTGYGYTF
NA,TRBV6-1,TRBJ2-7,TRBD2,TGTGCCAGCCGGCCGACTAGCACTTCCTACGAGCAGTACTTC,CASRPTSTSYEQYF
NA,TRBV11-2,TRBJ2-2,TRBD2,TGTGCCAGCAGCTTTGCCGGGAGGCTTAACACCGGGGAGCTGTTTTTT,CASSFAGRLNTGELFF
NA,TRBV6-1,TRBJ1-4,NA,TGTGCCAGCAACAAGGGGGACCAGATAGGTGAAAAACTGTTTTTT,CASNKGDQIGEKLFF
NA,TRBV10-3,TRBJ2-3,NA,TGTGCCATCAGTGAGGGGGACCGCCGGGGGACAGATACGCAGTATTTT,CAISEGDRRGTDTQYF
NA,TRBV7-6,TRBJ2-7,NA,TGTGCCAGCAGCGTCCGGGACCGCGAGCAGTACTTC,CASSVRDREQYF
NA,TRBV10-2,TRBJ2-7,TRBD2,TGCGCCAGCAGGTCTAGCGGGAGTTCCTACGAGCAGTACTTC,CASRSSGSSYEQYF
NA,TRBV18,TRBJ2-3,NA,TGTGCCAGCTCACCACTTCAGACAGATACGCAGTATTTT,CASSPLQTDTQYF
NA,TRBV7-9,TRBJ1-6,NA,TGTGCCAGCAGCTTGCCCGTGACCGGATCACCCCTCCACTTT,CASSLPVTGSPLHF
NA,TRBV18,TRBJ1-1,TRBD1,TGTGCCAGCTCACCCGACAGGGGAAACACTGAAGCTTTCTTT,CASSPDRGNTEAFF
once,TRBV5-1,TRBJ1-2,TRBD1,TGCGCCAGCAGCTCTAAGGGACAGCCCAGCTATGGCTACACCTTC,CASSSKGQPSYGYTF
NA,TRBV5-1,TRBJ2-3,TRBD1,TGCGCCAGCAGCTTGGCCCTCCGAGGACAGGGAACTAGCACAGATACGCAGTATTTT,CASSLALRGQGTSTDTQYF
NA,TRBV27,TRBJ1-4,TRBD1,TGTGCCAGCAGCCAGACAGGGAGTAATGAAAAACTGTTTTTT,CASSQTGSNEKLFF
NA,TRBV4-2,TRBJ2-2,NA,TGTGCCAGCAGCCAGGGCGGAGCAAACGGGGAGCTGTTTTTT,CASSQGGANGELFF
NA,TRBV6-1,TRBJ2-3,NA,TGTGCCAGCAGGCGACTAAGCACAGATACGCAGTATTTT,CASRRLSTDTQYF
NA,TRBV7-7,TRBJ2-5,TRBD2,TGTGCTAGCAGCTCCTCGGGGGGGCAGGGAGAGACCCAGTACTTC,CASSSSGGQGETQYF
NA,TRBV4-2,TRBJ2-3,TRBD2,TGTGCCAGCAGCCAAGGAGCGGGAGGGGCAGATACGCAGTATTTT,CASSQGAGGADTQYF
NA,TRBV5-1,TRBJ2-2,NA,TGCGCCAGCGGCCCCCGTTCCCGGGACGCCGGGGAGCTGTTTTTT,CASGPRSRDAGELFF
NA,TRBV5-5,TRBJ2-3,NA,TGTGCCAGCAGTCGCGACTTGACTCCAGATACGCAGTATTTT,CASSRDLTPDTQYF
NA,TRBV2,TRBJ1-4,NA,TGTGCCAGCAGCCAAGGGAATGCGGCTAATGAAAAACTGTTTTTT,CASSQGNAANEKLFF